This T cell receptor beta chain was recovered during a study of T cells in Graves' hyperthyroidism and ophthalmopathy. This CDR3 has 15 residues. The germline V gene encodes CDR1 SNHLY and CDR2 FYNNEI. J gave up 8 bases and V 6 bases, and 11 bases lay outside the gene matches. In the ophthalmopathy cohort, Clinical Activity Score was at least 3, NOSPECS grade at least 4, and duration under 3 months. Uncontrolled infection, other autoimmune disease, pregnancy and lactation each barred patients from inclusion. Fresh peripheral blood, 10 ml, yielded the PBMCs. TCR beta CDR3 regions were amplified from RNA transcripts. HTBI primers drove first-round RT-PCR of the TCR CDR3. Each CDR3 protein is one row after TCRdb ran MiXCR on the multiplex PCR reads. This sample carries hundreds of thousands of distinct CDR3 sequences, around 20% of them seen once, and the ten largest clones take approximately 30%. The table lists this clonotype with a few counts.

The chain employs TRBV2 and TRBJ2-2; 8 bases map to TRBD1. This TCR derives from a man under 40 with Graves' ophthalmopathy. Specimen: blood. The DNA of the CDR3 is TGTGCCAGCAGGATCGACAGGACAGGGCAAGGGGAGCTGTTTTTT. Translation: CASRIDRTGQGELFF. Full variable domain (missing parts from reference TRBV2 and TRBJ2-2): EPEVTQTPSHQVTQMGQEVILRCVPISNHLYFYWYRQILGQKVEFLVSFYNNEISEKSEIFDDQFSVERPDGSNFTLKIRSTKLEDSAMYFCASRIDRTGQGELFFGEGSRLTVL.